The 26 T cell receptor beta chains below were found in one sample sequenced in a study of T cell responses to AZD1222 COVID-19 vaccine. Measured with immunoSEQ multiplex PCR; TCRdb has only the in-frame clones, and not every one. The data show around 88,000 clones, roughly 86% seen once. The sample in question was peripheral blood, obtained on day 0 of AZD1222 vaccination. These receptors were taken from an adult in good health.

The chain is built from TRBV18 and TRBJ1-5; 7 bases map to TRBD1. Germline loops: CDR1 KGHSH, CDR2 LQKENI. This CDR3 spans 14 amino acids. The V and J ends lost 8 bases and 3 bases, in that order; junction bases with no gene match: 7. DNA for the CDR3: TGTGCCAGCCGGATGGGACAGCCCAATCAGCCCCAGCATTTT. Its protein is CASRMGQPNQPQHF.

The chain is built from TRBV2 and TRBJ2-7; TRBD1 agrees at 9 bases. Germline V gives CDR1 SNHLY, CDR2 FYNNEI. The CDR3 covers 13 residues. Trimming at V came to 3 bases and at J to 5 bases, leaving 2 bases not matched to a gene. The CDR3 coding sequence is TGTGCCAGCAGTGAGGGACAGGGAAACGAGCAGTACTTC. This sequence encodes CASSEGQGNEQYF.

This chain connects TRBV19 to TRBJ1-1, with D perhaps matching TRBD1 (5 bases). V lost 7 bases and J lost 1, with 13 bases in between. The CDR3 sequence is 14 residues long. Germline lookup yields CDR1 LNHDA and CDR2 SQIVND (reference sequence). DNA for the CDR3: TGTGCCAGTAACACGGGCGGGGCGAACACTGAAGCTTTCTTT. This gives the protein CASNTGGANTEAFF.

The gene calls are TRBV5-1 and TRBJ2-5; the match to TRBD2 covers 8 bases. Unmatched junction bases numbered 3, after V lost 0 bases and J lost 2 bases. This CDR3 is 15 amino acids long. Per germline, CDR1 SGHRS and CDR2 YFSETQ. CDR3 DNA: TGCGCCAGCAGCTTGGCGGGAGGGCCACAAGAGACCCAGTACTTC. Translating it yields CASSLAGGPQETQYF.

The J gene is TRBJ1-1, the V gene TRBV6-6, with unresolved D. The CDR3 covers 10 residues. Trimming took off 5 bases at V and 6 bases at J, with 4 bases between the two ends. CDR1 MNHNY and CDR2 SVGAGI come from the germline V gene (reference sequence). The CDR3 protein is CASSRAEAFF. As DNA, the CDR3 is TGTGCCAGCAGTCGAGCTGAAGCTTTCTTT.

This clone was detected once. This sequence joins TRBV19 and TRBJ2-7; 13 positions agree with TRBD2. V was pared by 8 bases and J by 2 bases, with 3 bases of the junction left unmatched. The length of the CDR3 is 14 residues. Per germline, CDR1 LNHDA and CDR2 SQIVND (reference sequence). The CDR3 sequence: CASSTSGRTYEQYF. As DNA, the CDR3 is TGTGCCAGTTCGACTAGCGGGAGGACCTACGAGCAGTACTTC.

DNA of the CDR3: TGTGCCAGCAAAGCTAGCGGCTACGAGCAGTACTTC. It encodes CASKASGYEQYF. The rearrangement links TRBV2 to TRBJ2-7; 7 bases fit TRBD2. The junction had 3 bases not matched to a gene; V was cut back by 7 bases and J by 3 bases. Germline V lookup: CDR1 SNHLY, CDR2 FYNNEI. The CDR3 is made up of 12 amino acids.

The chain uses TRBV27 and TRBJ1-1; D call uncertain. CDR1 and CDR2 from the germline V gene are MNHEY and SMNVEV (reference sequence). This CDR3 is 13 amino acids long. V lost 10 bases and J 0 bases, leaving 12 bases between the germline ends. CDR3 loop: CATWAGMNTEAFF. CDR3 bases: TGTGCCACCTGGGCGGGAATGAACACTGAAGCTTTCTTT.

The chain has TRBV24-1 and TRBJ1-1, with D unclear. The length of the CDR3 is 13 residues. Germline V gene data show CDR1 as KGHDR and CDR2 as SFDVKD. V lost 5 bases and J lost 1, with 7 bases in between. CDR3 amino acids: CATSGRKNTEAFF. The CDR3 DNA sequence: TGTGCCACCAGTGGTAGAAAGAACACTGAAGCTTTCTTT.

The rearrangement joins TRBV13 to TRBJ1-1; TRBD1 might be the D (6 bases). Germline V gives CDR1 PRHDT, CDR2 FYEKMQ (reference sequence). With 1 base removed from V and 1 base from J, the gap between germline ends came to 10 bases. The CDR3 covers 15 residues. In nucleotides, the CDR3 is TGTGCCAGCAGCTTAGTGGACAGCGCGAACACTGAAGCTTTCTTT. Residues: CASSLVDSANTEAFF.

The rearrangement links TRBV27 to TRBJ2-5, with D tentatively TRBD1 (5 bases). CDR1 and CDR2 from the germline V gene are MNHEY and SMNVEV (reference sequence). The CDR3 has 13 residues. Trimming left V 2 bases short and J 4 bases short, with 8 bases between. The CDR3 DNA reads TGTGCCAGCAGTTTAGGGGCAGTAGAGACCCAGTACTTC. Protein sequence: CASSLGAVETQYF.

V gene TRBV19 combines with J gene TRBJ2-5, with a possible D match to TRBD1 (6 bases). The V end lost 5 bases, the J end lost 4 bases, and 14 bases lay between the germline ends. From germline, CDR1 is LNHDA and CDR2 SQIVND (reference sequence). This CDR3 is built from 14 residues. For the CDR3, the DNA is TGTGCCAGTAGTGCCGGACAGCCGACAGAGACCCAGTACTTC. It is translated as CASSAGQPTETQYF.

This chain connects TRBV6-2 or TRBV6-3 to TRBJ2-2; TRBD1 is a possible D gene (6 bases). Germline loops: CDR1 MNHEY, CDR2 SVGEGT. This CDR3 is 20 amino acids long. The V end lost 2 bases, the J end lost 1 base, and 23 bases lay between the germline ends. Here the CDR3 DNA reads TGTGCCAGCAGTTACCCTGACGAGGCAATCAGGGGAAGGAACACCGGGGAGCTGTTTTTT. This sequence encodes CASSYPDEAIRGRNTGELFF.

Only one count was recorded for this clone. The rearrangement uses TRBV6-6 and TRBJ2-3; D is possibly TRBD2 (5 bases). Germline V gene data show CDR1 as MNHNY and CDR2 as SVGAGI (reference sequence). The CDR3 sequence is 14 residues long. The V gene lost 4 bases and the J gene lost 4 bases, with 12 bases spanning the gap. The CDR3, as DNA: TGTGCCAGCAGTTCGGGGAGAGGGCCAGATACGCAGTATTTT. Amino acids: CASSSGRGPDTQYF.

The J gene is TRBJ1-1, the V gene TRBV19; 8 positions match TRBD1. The junction had 6 bases not matched to a gene; V was cut back by 5 bases and J by 4 bases. There are 14 residues in the CDR3. CDR1 is LNHDA, CDR2 SQIVND, per germline (reference sequence). The CDR3 loop reads CASSPDRGSTEAFF. CDR3 DNA sequence: TGTGCCAGTAGTCCAGACAGGGGTTCCACTGAAGCTTTCTTT.

This chain joins TRBV19 and TRBJ2-3, with TRBD2 matching 8 bases. The CDR3 extends over 13 amino acids. Germline CDR1 LNHDA, CDR2 SQIVND (reference sequence). The ends lost 4 bases at V and 8 bases at J; junction bases unmatched: 5. CDR3 DNA sequence: TGTGCCAGTAGTACACTAGCGGCAGGTACGCAGTATTTT. This encodes CASSTLAAGTQYF.

This chain connects TRBV2 to TRBJ2-7; D is perhaps TRBD2 (7 bases). This CDR3 spans 13 amino acids. The ends were cut back, 3 bases at V and 6 bases at J, with 12 bases in the middle. The germline V gene has CDR1 SNHLY and CDR2 FYNNEI. For the CDR3, the DNA is TGTGCCAGCAGTGAGCGGGGGCTAGGCGAGCAGTACTTC. Amino acids: CASSERGLGEQYF.

The rearrangement joins TRBV15 to TRBJ2-7; D is possibly TRBD2 (6 bases). V lost 6 bases, J lost 5 bases, and 11 bases lay in between. CDR1 LNHNV and CDR2 YYDKDF come from the germline V gene (reference sequence). The CDR3 sequence is 12 residues long. CDR3 in amino acids: CATSRDWDEQYF. In nucleotides, the CDR3 is TGTGCCACCAGTAGGGACTGGGACGAGCAGTACTTC.

This clone was recorded once. This chain joins TRBV4-1 and TRBJ2-7; 9 positions match TRBD2. CDR1 is MGHRA, CDR2 YSYEKL, per germline. V lost 6 bases to trimming and J lost 6 bases; unmatched junction nucleotides: 12. This CDR3 region has 15 residues. Written as DNA, the CDR3 is TGCGCCAGCAGTTATATAGCGGGAGCAGGAATCGAGCAGTACTTC. Translation gives CASSYIAGAGIEQYF.

This sequence joins TRBV11-1 and TRBJ2-2, with TRBD2 matching 7 bases. The CDR3 spans 12 residues. The junction had 0 bases not matched to a gene; V was cut back by 5 bases and J by 6 bases. The germline V gene encodes CDR1 SGHAT and CDR2 FQDESV (reference sequence). Written as DNA, the CDR3 is TGTGCCAGCAGCGGACTAGCCGGGGAGCTGTTTTTT. Its translation: CASSGLAGELFF.

This clone was recorded once. The CDR3, as DNA: TGTGCCAGCAGCTTAAGGAGGGAAAAGATGAACACTGAAGCTTTCTTT. Translated: CASSLRREKMNTEAFF. The chain employs TRBV5-4 and TRBJ1-1; D not resolved. This CDR3 has 16 residues. Germline values: CDR1 SGHNT, CDR2 YYREEE (reference sequence). Between the trimmed V and J ends, which lost 2 bases and 0 bases, there was a span of 14 bases.

This chain links TRBV7-7 with TRBJ2-5, with D tentatively TRBD2 (5 bases). Germline lookup yields CDR1 SSHAT and CDR2 FNYEAQ (reference sequence). Trimming removed 5 bases from V and 1 base from J, with 17 bases in between. This CDR3 has 16 residues. CDR3: CASSPTGIGTQETQYF. The CDR3 coding sequence is TGTGCCAGCAGCCCCACGGGGATTGGTACCCAAGAGACCCAGTACTTC.

The chain combines TRBV6-2 or TRBV6-3 with TRBJ2-7; 10 bases map to TRBD2. This CDR3 has 15 amino acids. V gave up 3 bases and J gave up 2 bases; unmatched junction bases: 4. Germline V gives CDR1 MNHEY, CDR2 SVGEGT. CDR3 sequence (DNA): TGTGCCAGCAGTTATAAGCTAGCGGGGGCCTACGAGCAGTACTTC. Its protein is CASSYKLAGAYEQYF.

Here the CDR3 reads CASSLALTGREQYF. The CDR3 nucleotides are TGTGCCAGCAGCTTAGCCCTAACAGGTAGGGAGCAGTACTTC. V is TRBV11-2 and J is TRBJ2-7, with D perhaps TRBD1 (5 bases). The germline V and J ends were trimmed by 1 base and 7 bases, with 14 bases remaining between them. The CDR3 extends over 14 amino acids. In germline, CDR1 is SGHAT, CDR2 FQNNGV.

J is TRBJ1-6 and V is TRBV19, with D uncertain. Looked up from germline, CDR1 is LNHDA and CDR2 is SQIVND (reference sequence). The CDR3 loop spans 12 amino acids. The V end lost 10 bases, the J end lost 5 bases, and 9 bases lay between the germline ends. CDR3 in amino acids: CATTSDNSPLHF. Here the CDR3 DNA reads TGTGCCACAACGAGCGATAATTCACCCCTCCACTTT.

The CDR3: CASRPQGAFKETQYF. CDR3 DNA: TGTGCCAGCAGACCACAGGGGGCGTTCAAAGAGACCCAGTACTTC. The chain has TRBV6-5 and TRBJ2-5; 9 bases line up with TRBD1. V shed 6 bases and J 3 bases; nucleotides not matched to a gene: 8. Germline CDR1 reads MNHEY; CDR2 reads SVGAGI. The CDR3 covers 15 residues.